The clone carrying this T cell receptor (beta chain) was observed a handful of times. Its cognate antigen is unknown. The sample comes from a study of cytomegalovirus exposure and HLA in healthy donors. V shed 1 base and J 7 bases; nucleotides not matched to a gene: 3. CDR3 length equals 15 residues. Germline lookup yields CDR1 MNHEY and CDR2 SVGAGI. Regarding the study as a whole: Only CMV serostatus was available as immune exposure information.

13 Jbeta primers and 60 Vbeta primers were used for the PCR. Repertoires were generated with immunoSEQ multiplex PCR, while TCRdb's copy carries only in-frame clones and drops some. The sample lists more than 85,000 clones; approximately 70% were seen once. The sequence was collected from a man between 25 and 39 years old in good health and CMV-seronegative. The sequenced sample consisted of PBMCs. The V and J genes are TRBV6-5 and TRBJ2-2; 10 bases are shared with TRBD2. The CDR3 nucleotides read TGTGCCAGCAGTTACTTAGCGGGGGGCGGCGGGGAGCTGTTTTTT. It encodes CASSYLAGGGGELFF.